The present T cell receptor (beta chain) was sequenced within a study of breast tumors, draining lymph nodes, adjacent tissues. Study results and limitations: Tumor TCR diversity was below lymph nodes but above nontumor tissue. Luminal-like breast cancer showed significantly higher tumor–nontumor repertoire similarity than basal-like.

The CDR3 totals 15 residues. The V end was cut by 5 bases, the J end by 1 base, with 13 bases between. The germline V gene has CDR1 SGHTA and CDR2 FQGTGA. This clonotype has ten or more counts. Its antigen remains unidentified. TCRdb processed the multiplex PCR reads anew with MiXCR; each CDR3 protein has one entry. The top ten hold around 8.1% of the sample, which has approximately 90,000 distinct CDR3 sequences, over 25% seen once. Samples came from axillary lymph nodes draining the breast cancer. The sequence was obtained from a female donor with breast cancer. Some clones in this sample may be carry-over from other donors' samples. V gene TRBV7-3 combines with J gene TRBJ2-3; D is possibly TRBD1 or TRBD2 (5 bases each). Source material: axillary lymph node tissue. CDR3 protein: CASSHLRGRTDTQYF. DNA of the CDR3: TGTGCCAGCAGCCATCTACGGGGCCGCACAGATACGCAGTATTTT.